This T cell receptor (beta chain) was sequenced for a study of cytomegalovirus exposure and HLA in healthy donors. Study-level background: Later, an analysis reported that the 95 to 150 validation repertoires had used the same platform as the roughly 680 first-cohort repertoires.

The germline V gene encodes CDR1 SGHAT and CDR2 FQNNGV. The CDR3 has 15 amino acids. V was shortened by 0 bases and J by 8 bases, with 16 bases between the two germline ends. Here immunoSEQ multiplex PCR was the method, and the copy in TCRdb shows in-frame clones only, minus some. The repertoire holds 120,000 or so clones, with over 85% as singletons. This sequence was found in a woman aged 18-29 years in good health and CMV-seronegative. The V and J genes are TRBV11-2 and TRBJ1-1; D unresolved. The sample taken for sequencing was PBMCs. In DNA form, the CDR3 reads TGTGCCAGCAGCTTAGACCCGGTGGGAGTGAGAGAAGCTTTCTTT. Translating gives CASSLDPVGVREAFF.